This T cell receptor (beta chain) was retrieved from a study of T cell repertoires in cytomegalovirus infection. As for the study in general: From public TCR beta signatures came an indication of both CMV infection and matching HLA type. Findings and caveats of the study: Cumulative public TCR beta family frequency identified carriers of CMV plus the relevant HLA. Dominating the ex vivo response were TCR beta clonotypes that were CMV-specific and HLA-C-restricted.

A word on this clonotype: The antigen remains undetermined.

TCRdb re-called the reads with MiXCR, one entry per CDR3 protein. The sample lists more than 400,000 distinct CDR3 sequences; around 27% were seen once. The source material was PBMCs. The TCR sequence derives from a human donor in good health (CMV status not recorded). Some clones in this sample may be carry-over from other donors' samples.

The CDR3: CASSLYSMGNTQYF. DNA for the CDR3: TGTGCCAGCAGCTTGTATAGTATGGGAAATACGCAGTATTTT. This chain links TRBV5-6 with TRBJ2-3; the D is unclear. The CDR3 covers 14 residues. With 1 base removed from V and 7 bases from J, the gap between germline ends came to 13 bases. Germline V CDR1 and CDR2: SGHDT, YYEEEE.